This record covers a single T cell receptor beta chain. The CDR3 consists of 16 residues. The V gene end was trimmed by 0 bases and the J gene end by 9 bases; junction bases not matched to a gene: 9. The germline CDR1 and CDR2 sequences are SGHNT and YYREEE (reference sequence). Study processing details: Amplification of reference gene primers provided the estimated nucleated cell counts. Profiled with immunoSEQ multiplex PCR; TCRdb holds only in-frame clones, not every one. D and trimming come from the DNA, and the V and J calls and clone size come from that table. Of 80,000 to 100,000 clones in the sample, roughly 82% were seen once. These data belong to a study of blood T cell repertoires in COVID-19. On the study more broadly: Sites in the United States, Italy and Spain provided acute and convalescent COVID-19 samples. PBMCs, B-cell-depleted T cells, or T cells were the source of the cDNA or gDNA that made up the material.

The clonotype was recovered from a man aged 65-85 years with active or convalescent COVID-19. Sequencing was carried out using peripheral blood. This chain connects TRBV5-4 to TRBJ2-2, with 9 positions matching TRBD2. The CDR3 coding sequence is TGTGCCAGCAGCTTGGCTGGCGGGGGGGTCTCTAGGGAGCTGTTTTTT. Its translation: CASSLAGGGVSRELFF.